What follows describes a single TCR beta chain. The entry originates in a study of blood T cells in healthy people across ages. It was with a sample-barcoded 5' primer and a J-beta primer mix that a second PCR of about 7 to 12 cycles was run. Paired-end reads containing CDR3 totaled no fewer than 2.5 million for each sample. Using its own MiXCR run on the 5' RACE reads, TCRdb lists one record per CDR3 protein. The table lists around 520,000 distinct CDR3 sequences, approximately 26% of them singletons. Germline CDR1 and CDR2: SGHDT and YYEEEE. The CDR3 is 18 amino acids. V was trimmed by 0 bases and J by 0 bases, leaving 16 bases between them. The study recruited healthy Caucasian donors from Russia who were aged about 6 to 95. The sample also formed part of further work on T cells of mothers and their children. That source reports: Per 15 ul, 1.5 ug of RNA was used, with all extracted RNA going into cDNA synthesis. The overlap seen between related mothers and children slightly exceeded that of unrelated pairs, though not significantly.

The clonotype was recovered from a boy aged 2-15 years in good health. The gene calls are TRBV5-6 and TRBJ1-5; D is undetermined. Specimen: blood. This chain's CDR3 is CASSLGGSGSYSNQPQHF. The CDR3 region has the DNA TGTGCCAGCAGCTTGGGGGGTTCGGGCAGTTATAGCAATCAGCCCCAGCATTTT.